Given below is one TCR beta chain in context. Each CDR3 protein is one row after TCRdb ran MiXCR on the RT-PCR reads. Counted here are about 400,000 distinct CDR3 sequences, more than 15% occurring once; the ten biggest clones make up less than 8.5%. V lost 0 bases, J lost 4 bases, and 10 bases lay in between. Germline V gives CDR1 SGHRS, CDR2 YFSETQ. CDR3 size: 14 residues. This sample was included in a study of patients and donors after allogeneic stem cell transplantation. The sample was blood, either unsorted or a sorted T cell fraction (not recorded which). The chain has TRBV5-1 and TRBJ1-1; D not resolved. This sequence originates from a human donor who was either an allogeneic HSCT recipient or a stem cell or donor lymphocyte infusion donor (not recorded which). It is not recorded whose cells these are; they may come from a transplant donor. The CDR3 loop reads CASSLGSLGTEAFF. The CDR3, as DNA: TGCGCCAGCAGCTTGGGGTCCCTTGGCACTGAAGCTTTCTTT. Drawing the rest from reference TRBV5-1 and TRBJ1-1, the complete variable domain is KAGVTQTPRYLIKTRGQQVTLSCSPISGHRSVSWYQQTPGQGLQFLFEYFSETQRNKGNFPGRFSGRQFSNSRSEMNVSTLELGDSALYLCASSLGSLGTEAFFGQGTRLTVV.